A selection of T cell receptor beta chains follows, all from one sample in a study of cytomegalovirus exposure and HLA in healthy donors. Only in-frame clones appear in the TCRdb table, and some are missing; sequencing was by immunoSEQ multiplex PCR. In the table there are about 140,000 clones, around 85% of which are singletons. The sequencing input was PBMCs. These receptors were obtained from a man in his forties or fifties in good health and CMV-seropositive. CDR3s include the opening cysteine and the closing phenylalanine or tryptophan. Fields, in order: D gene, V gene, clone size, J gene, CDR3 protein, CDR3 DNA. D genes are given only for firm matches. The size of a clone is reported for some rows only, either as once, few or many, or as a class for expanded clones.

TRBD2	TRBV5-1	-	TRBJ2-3	CASSLEASGGFDTQYF	TGCGCCAGCAGCTTGGAGGCTAGCGGAGGTTTTGATACGCAGTATTTT
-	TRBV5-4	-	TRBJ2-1	CASSLVPGVAYNEQFF	TGTGCCAGCAGCTTGGTTCCGGGAGTAGCCTACAATGAGCAGTTCTTC
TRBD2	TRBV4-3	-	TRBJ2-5	CASSQGPSGGVGIQETQYF	TGCGCCAGCAGCCAAGGGCCTAGCGGGGGGGTTGGTATCCAAGAGACCCAGTACTTC
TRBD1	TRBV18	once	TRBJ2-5	CASSTGDREYF	TGTGCCAGCTCAACGGGGGACAGGGAGTACTTC
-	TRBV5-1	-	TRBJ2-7	CASSWRRGYEQYF	TGCGCCAGCAGCTGGAGGCGGGGCTACGAGCAGTACTTC
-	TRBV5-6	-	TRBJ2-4	CASSLQAKNIQYF	TGTGCCAGCAGCTTGCAAGCCAAAAACATTCAGTACTTC
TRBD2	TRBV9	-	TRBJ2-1	CASSVGTSGTYNEQFF	TGTGCCAGCAGCGTGGGGACTAGCGGGACATACAATGAGCAGTTCTTC
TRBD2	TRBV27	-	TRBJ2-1	CASSRLAGGTRNNEQFF	TGTGCCAGCAGTCGACTAGCGGGAGGGACGCGCAACAATGAGCAGTTCTTC
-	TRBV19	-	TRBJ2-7	CASRPTGSSYEQYF	TGTGCCAGTCGTCCGACGGGGTCCTCCTACGAGCAGTACTTC
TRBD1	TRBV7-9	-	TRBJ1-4	CASSLGQGIEKLFF	TGTGCCAGCAGCTTAGGACAGGGGATTGAAAAACTGTTTTTT
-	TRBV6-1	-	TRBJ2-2	CASSRQAPPGELFF	TGTGCCAGCAGCCGACAGGCCCCCCCGGGGGAGCTGTTTTTT
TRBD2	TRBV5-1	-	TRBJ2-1	CASSLAGGASYNEQFF	TGCGCCAGCAGCTTGGCGGGGGGGGCGTCCTACAATGAGCAGTTCTTC
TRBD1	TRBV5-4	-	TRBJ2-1	CASSMGQITYNEQFF	TGTGCCAGCAGCATGGGACAGATCACCTACAATGAGCAGTTCTTC
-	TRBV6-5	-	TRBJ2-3	CASSYSPRQNHPTQYF	TGTGCCAGCAGTTATTCCCCAAGACAGAACCACCCTACGCAGTATTTT
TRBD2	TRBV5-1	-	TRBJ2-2	CASSLGLAPNTGELFF	TGCGCCAGCAGTCTTGGACTAGCGCCGAACACCGGGGAGCTGTTTTTT
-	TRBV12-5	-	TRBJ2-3	CASGPTPLALGTDTQYF	TGTGCTAGTGGTCCAACTCCACTAGCATTGGGCACAGATACGCAGTATTTT
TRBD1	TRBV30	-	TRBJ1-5	CAWDRGPGLSNQPQHF	TGTGCCTGGGACAGGGGGCCCGGTCTTAGCAATCAGCCCCAGCATTTT
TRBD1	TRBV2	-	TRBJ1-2	CASSKNDRVSLGGYTF	TGTGCCAGCAGCAAAAACGACAGGGTGTCCCTCGGTGGCTACACCTTC
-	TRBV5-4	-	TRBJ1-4	CASSLGGTTNEKLFF	TGTGCCAGCAGCTTAGGAGGGACTACTAATGAAAAACTGTTTTTT
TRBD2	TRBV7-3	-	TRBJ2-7	CASSLGSGGGYEQYF	TGTGCCAGCAGCTTAGGGTCTGGCGGGGGATACGAGCAGTACTTC
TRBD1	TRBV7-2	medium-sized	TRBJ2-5	CASSTITPGTVRVETQYF	TGTGCCAGCAGCACTATTACGCCGGGGACAGTGAGGGTAGAGACCCAGTACTTC
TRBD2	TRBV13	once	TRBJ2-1	CASSSPSGRGNEQFF	TGTGCCAGCAGCTCCCCTAGCGGGAGAGGCAATGAGCAGTTCTTC
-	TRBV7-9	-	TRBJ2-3	CASSLVVFSTDTQYF	TGTGCCAGCAGCTTAGTAGTCTTTAGCACAGATACGCAGTATTTT
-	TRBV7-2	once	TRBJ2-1	CASSGDSHSQRFF	TGTGCCAGCAGCGGGGACTCTCATTCTCAGCGGTTCTTC
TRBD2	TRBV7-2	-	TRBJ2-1	CASSGGGSSYNEQFF	TGTGCCAGCAGTGGCGGGGGTAGCTCCTACAATGAGCAGTTCTTC
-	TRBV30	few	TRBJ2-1	CAWSRINNEQFF	TGTGCCTGGAGTCGTATAAACAATGAGCAGTTCTTC
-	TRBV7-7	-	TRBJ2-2	CASSHGSNTGELFF	TGTGCCAGCTCCCACGGGTCGAACACCGGGGAGCTGTTTTTT
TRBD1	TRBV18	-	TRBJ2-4	CASSGRDRADIQYF	TGTGCCAGCTCAGGCCGGGACAGGGCGGACATTCAGTACTTC
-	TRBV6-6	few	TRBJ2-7	CASSYTGAGREQYF	TGTGCCAGCAGTTATACCGGGGCGGGGAGAGAACAGTACTTC
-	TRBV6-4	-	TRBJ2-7	CASSEQEDYEQYF	TGTGCCAGCAGTGAACAGGAAGACTACGAGCAGTACTTC
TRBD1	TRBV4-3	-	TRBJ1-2	CASSQDDRVEGYTF	TGCGCCAGCAGCCAAGACGACAGGGTAGAAGGCTACACCTTC
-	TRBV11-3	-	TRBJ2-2	CASSLRGNTGELFF	TGTGCCAGCAGCTTACGGGGGAACACCGGGGAGCTGTTTTTT